This T cell receptor (beta chain) was sequenced in a study of T-cell reconstitution after alpha-beta-depleted transplantation in children. Study results and caveats: Alpha-beta T cells present about two months after transplant were reported to originate from several hundred expanded graft clones. The high TCRbeta diversity at day 60 in some patients came from surviving recipient T cells and thymic progenitors. One year after transplant, T-cell counts and diversity came mostly from newly produced T cells.

The CDR3 spans 15 residues. V gave up 5 bases and J gave up 2 bases; unmatched junction bases: 6. The sample holds many counts of this clonotype. Antigen specificity is unknown. TCRbeta library preparation incorporated unique molecular identifiers. TCRdb reprocessed the PCR reads with MiXCR, giving one entry per CDR3 protein. The sample includes fewer than 750,000 distinct CDR3 sequences, 23% seen only once; the top ten take around 14%. The TCR was taken from a boy younger than two who had a stem cell transplant for acute myeloid leukemia, so the T cells may come from the graft donor. The rearrangement joins TRBV12-3 or TRBV12-4 to TRBJ2-1, with 7 positions matching TRBD1. Source: PBMCs, mostly from graft donor cells, taken 360 days after TCRalphabeta/CD19-depleted stem cell transplant. The CDR3 loop is CASSPYGQAYNEQFF. CDR3 coding DNA: TGTGCCAGCAGTCCTTACGGACAGGCCTACAATGAGCAGTTCTTC.